This TCR beta chain was sequenced for a study of blood T cell repertoires in COVID-19. Profiled with immunoSEQ multiplex PCR; TCRdb holds only in-frame clones, not every one. The sample holds about 190,000 clones; under 80% are singletons and the top ten take about an eighth. The clonotype was recovered from a woman between 50 and 59 years old with acute or convalescent COVID-19. Sequenced: peripheral blood.

CDR3 region: CAWNGQGPWAEAFF. The CDR3 DNA is TGTGCCTGGAACGGACAGGGACCCTGGGCTGAAGCTTTCTTT. V and J are TRBV30 and TRBJ1-1; 8 nucleotides match TRBD1. CDR1 and CDR2 from the germline V gene are GTSNPN and SVGIG (reference sequence). The CDR3 has 14 amino acids. Losses at the gene ends were 4 bases for V and 6 bases for J; bases not matched to a gene: 10.